Following are 9 T cell receptor beta chains from one sample sequenced in a study of cytomegalovirus exposure and HLA in healthy donors. The study ran its PCR with 60 Vbeta and 13 Jbeta primers. Sequencing used immunoSEQ multiplex PCR; TCRdb keeps in-frame clones, though not all of them. The repertoire has about 180,000 clones, 65% to 85% of them found once; the top ten carry 1.3% to 1.5%. The specimen was PBMCs. These TCRs come from a girl between 5 and 17 years old in good health and CMV-seropositive.

J is TRBJ1-5 and V is TRBV30, with 7 bases that match TRBD1. CDR1 and CDR2 from the germline V gene are GTSNPN and SVGIG (reference sequence). The junction had 9 bases not matched to a gene; V was cut back by 0 bases and J by 7 bases. CDR3 length: 15 amino acids. CDR3 loop: CAWSVRGGQFQPQHF. CDR3 DNA: TGTGCCTGGAGTGTACGTGGGGGACAGTTCCAGCCCCAGCATTTT.

Concerning this clone: The sample holds other DNA sequences that translate to the same CDR3. The gene calls are TRBV5-1 and TRBJ2-7; 11 nucleotides agree with TRBD1. The CDR3 runs to 14 residues. Per germline, CDR1 SGHRS and CDR2 YFSETQ. Unmatched junction bases numbered 1, after V lost 0 bases and J lost 5 bases. The CDR3 nucleotides read TGCGCCAGCAGCTTGGGGACAGGGGGCGACGAGCAGTACTTC. This sequence encodes CASSLGTGGDEQYF.

The V call is TRBV6-4, the J call TRBJ2-1, with D tentatively TRBD2 (6 bases). The germline gives CDR1 MRHNA, CDR2 SNTAGT. This CDR3 has 13 residues. Trimming left V 8 bases short and J 8 bases short, with 16 bases between. The CDR3 DNA reads TGTGCCAGCGCGGGACTGGAGGGGTATGAGCAGTTCTTC. Translation gives CASAGLEGYEQFF.

This chain connects TRBV7-9 to TRBJ1-1; a weak D match, TRBD1 (5 bases). CDR3 length equals 18 residues. The V gene lost 4 bases and the J gene lost 1 base, with 22 bases spanning the gap. CDR1 is SEHNR, CDR2 FQNEAQ, per germline (reference sequence). CDR3 region: CASSSGGVGRGTNTEAFF. For the CDR3, the DNA is TGTGCCAGCAGCTCCGGAGGTGTTGGGCGGGGGACGAACACTGAAGCTTTCTTT.

The CDR3 DNA reads TGTGCCAGCAGGCCCAGTCGCACAGATACGCAGTATTTT. As protein: CASRPSRTDTQYF. The chain has TRBV2 and TRBJ2-3; D unclear. This CDR3 has 13 amino acids. The V and J ends lost 6 bases and 1 base respectively, with 8 bases between them. Germline V gene data show CDR1 as SNHLY and CDR2 as FYNNEI.

The J gene is TRBJ1-1, the V gene TRBV5-5; TRBD1 matches 8 bases. Germline assignment: CDR1 SGHKS and CDR2 YYEKEE (reference sequence). The V and J ends lost 2 bases and 7 bases, in that order; junction bases with no gene match: 7. The CDR3 is 14 residues long. The CDR3 sequence is CASSFTGGQVEAFF. The DNA for the CDR3 is TGTGCCAGCAGCTTCACAGGGGGACAGGTTGAAGCTTTCTTT.

V usage is TRBV6-6 and J usage is TRBJ2-7, with 7 bases that match TRBD2. V lost 6 bases to trimming and J lost 3 bases; unmatched junction nucleotides: 11. From germline, CDR1 is MNHNY and CDR2 SVGAGI (reference sequence). The CDR3 is 15 residues long. CDR3 DNA sequence: TGTGCCAGCAGCAAAAGGGAGGGGTCAAGCTACGAGCAGTACTTC. Its translation is CASSKREGSSYEQYF.

The chain recombines TRBV2 with TRBJ1-5; D is undetermined. The CDR3 consists of 15 residues. CDR1 is SNHLY and CDR2 is FYNNEI in the germline V gene. Trimming shortened V by 3 bases and J by 0 bases, and 9 bases separated the two germline ends. Here the CDR3 DNA reads TGTGCCAGCAGTGACCGTAAACATAGCAATCAGCCCCAGCATTTT. This codes for CASSDRKHSNQPQHF.

J is TRBJ2-1 and V is TRBV2, with 10 bases that match TRBD2. J was trimmed by 2 bases and V by 6 bases; bases with no gene match: 4. CDR3 length equals 15 residues. Germline CDR1 and CDR2: SNHLY and FYNNEI. The CDR3 DNA follows: TGTGCCAGCAGGCCAACTAGCGGGACCTACAATGAGCAGTTCTTC. The encoded protein is CASRPTSGTYNEQFF.